Listed below are T cell receptor beta chains from one sample, sequenced in a study of beta chain features in type 1 diabetes. Measured with immunoSEQ multiplex PCR; TCRdb has only the in-frame clones, and not every one. Found here are hundreds of thousands of clones, 10% to 15% of them singletons; the top ten hold around 0.01%. The specimen was naive CD4+ T cells from blood. The receptors shown here come from a young woman with type 1 diabetes. Both conserved end residues are part of each CDR3.

v_call: TRBV4-1; j_call: TRBJ1-5; cdr3_aa: CASSQDRGTEGNQPQHF
v_call: TRBV7-9; j_call: TRBJ1-1; cdr3_aa: CASRPSGTGFTAFF
v_call: TRBV27; j_call: TRBJ2-2; cdr3_aa: CASSPTPTGVGTGELFF
v_call: TRBV6-5; j_call: TRBJ2-6; cdr3_aa: CASRTGSSGANVLTF
v_call: TRBV2; j_call: TRBJ2-1; cdr3_aa: CASKGTAYNEQFF
v_call: TRBV11-2; j_call: TRBJ2-7; cdr3_aa: CASSPRQGVRSGEQYF
v_call: TRBV19; j_call: TRBJ2-1; cdr3_aa: CASSMRVHEQFF
v_call: TRBV19; j_call: TRBJ2-7; cdr3_aa: CASSLGQDYEQYF
v_call: TRBV28; j_call: TRBJ2-3; cdr3_aa: CASSPPSRADTQYF
v_call: TRBV7-9; j_call: TRBJ2-4; cdr3_aa: CASSPLEVIAKNIQYF
v_call: TRBV25-1; j_call: TRBJ2-7; cdr3_aa: CASSPLGTEDYEQYF
v_call: TRBV5-1; j_call: TRBJ2-1; cdr3_aa: CASSLPGHYNEQFF
v_call: TRBV15; j_call: TRBJ2-2; cdr3_aa: CATGAANTGELFF
v_call: TRBV18; j_call: TRBJ2-1; cdr3_aa: CASSTNYQRNEQFF